The clone carrying this TCR beta chain was seen a few times. The target antigen is unknown. Memory CD4+ T cells were sorted as CD4+CD45RO+CD25- cells. TCRdb ran MiXCR on the 5' RACE reads and lists one entry per CDR3 protein. The sample holds tens of thousands of distinct CDR3 sequences, about 29% seen once. CDR3 length: 13 residues. Germline loops: CDR1 SGHRS, CDR2 YFSETQ. Trimming left V 6 bases short and J 2 bases short, with 10 bases between. The study, taken as a whole, reports: Tumor-infiltrating Treg TCR alpha and beta sequences overlapped most with tumor naive CD4+ T cells, then blood naive. Larger-cohort validation covered only one TCR beta V-J rearrangement. Tumor memory CD4+ T cell TCR gene usage was found to cluster with blood and lymph node memory CD4+ cells and with lymph node naive CD4+ cells.

Input material: tumor-infiltrating memory CD4+ T cells sorted from the breast tumor. Subset of the sample: memory CD4+ T cells, CD4+CD45RO+CD25-. This chain uses TRBV5-1 with TRBJ2-3, with D unresolved. This TCR was recovered from a female donor with breast cancer. The CDR3: CASNNSPTDTQYF. The CDR3 DNA reads TGCGCCAGCAACAACTCACCCACAGATACGCAGTATTTT.